Each of the 17 T cell receptor beta chains below was sequenced from the same sample in a study of blood T cell repertoires in COVID-19. The method was immunoSEQ multiplex PCR; TCRdb's version includes in-frame clones alone and lacks a portion of them. The sample contains 70,000 to 80,000 clones, 82% of which appear only once. Specimen: peripheral blood. The origin of the receptors is a woman older than 75 with acute or convalescent COVID-19.

The chain uses TRBV28 and TRBJ1-5; 7 nucleotides agree with TRBD1. Germline V CDR1 and CDR2: MDHEN, SYDVKM. V lost 6 bases to trimming and J lost 5 bases; unmatched junction nucleotides: 4. The CDR3 covers 13 residues. The CDR3, as DNA: TGTGCCAGCAGCCCAGGGGGGCATCAGCCCCAGCATTTT. Amino acid sequence: CASSPGGHQPQHF. Looking up the rest from reference TRBV28 and TRBJ1-5 gives the full variable domain: DVKVTQSSRYLVKRTGEKVFLECVQDMDHENMFWYRQDPGLGLRLIYFSYDVKMKEKGDIPEGYSVSREKKERFSLILESASTNQTSMYLCASSPGGHQPQHFGDGTRLSIL.

V gene TRBV28 combines with J gene TRBJ1-5; weak D call: TRBD1 (6 bases). Trimming cost V 1 base and J 4 bases, with 11 bases left between them. Germline values: CDR1 MDHEN, CDR2 SYDVKM. The CDR3 is 15 amino acids. CDR3 region: CASSLYRVRNQPQHF. The CDR3 DNA sequence: TGTGCCAGCAGTTTATACAGGGTGAGAAATCAGCCCCAGCATTTT.

The rearrangement links TRBV28 to TRBJ2-3; 14 nucleotides match TRBD2. There are 17 residues in the CDR3. The junction had 5 bases not matched to a gene; V was cut back by 3 bases and J by 3 bases. Germline CDR1 and CDR2: MDHEN and SYDVKM. CDR3 region: CASSFPGTSGRTDTQYF. The CDR3 DNA is TGTGCCAGCAGTTTCCCCGGGACTAGCGGGAGAACAGATACGCAGTATTTT. Full variable domain (rest looked up from reference TRBV28 and TRBJ2-3): DVKVTQSSRYLVKRTGEKVFLECVQDMDHENMFWYRQDPGLGLRLIYFSYDVKMKEKGDIPEGYSVSREKKERFSLILESASTNQTSMYLCASSFPGTSGRTDTQYFGPGTRLTVL.

The J gene is TRBJ1-1, the V gene TRBV19, with D unclear. The CDR3 covers 14 residues. Trimming cost V 10 bases and J 0 bases, with 15 bases left between them. Germline assignment: CDR1 LNHDA and CDR2 SQIVND (reference sequence). This CDR3 reads CAISGPGMNTEAFF. The CDR3 DNA sequence: TGTGCCATCTCCGGCCCGGGTATGAACACTGAAGCTTTCTTT.

This chain uses TRBV13 with TRBJ2-1; possibly TRBD1 for D (5 bases). CDR1 and CDR2 from the germline V gene are PRHDT and FYEKMQ (reference sequence). The CDR3 consists of 14 residues. V was cut by 5 bases and J by 6 bases, with 14 bases left in between. The CDR3 DNA reads as TGTGCCAGCAGCCCAGGGTTAGGGGCCAATGAGCAGTTCTTC. Encoded protein: CASSPGLGANEQFF. The entire variable domain, with the rest obtained from reference TRBV13 and TRBJ2-1, is as follows: AAGVIQSPRHLIKEKRETATLKCYPIPRHDTVYWYQQGPGQDPQFLISFYEKMQSDKGSIPDRFSAQQFSDYHSELNMSSLELGDSALYFCASSPGLGANEQFFGPGTRLTVL.

The V call is TRBV7-2, the J call TRBJ2-1, with a weak D call TRBD1 (7 bases). This CDR3 spans 13 amino acids. Germline V CDR1 and CDR2: SGHTA, FQGNSA. Trimming cost V 8 bases and J 8 bases, with 16 bases left between them. CDR3 loop: CASGRQGGDEQFF. The CDR3 DNA reads as TGTGCCAGCGGACGACAGGGAGGCGATGAGCAGTTCTTC. The full variable domain, with the rest looked up from reference TRBV7-2 and TRBJ2-1, is GAGVSQSPSNKVTEKGKDVELRCDPISGHTALYWYRQSLGQGLEFLIYFQGNSAPDKSGLPSDRFSAERTGGSVSTLTIQRTQQEDSAVYLCASGRQGGDEQFFGPGTRLTVL.

This sequence joins TRBV11-3 and TRBJ2-3; TRBD2 aligns across 7 bases. The germline gives CDR1 SGHNT, CDR2 YENEEA. J lost 6 bases, V lost 5 bases, and 8 bases had no gene match. The CDR3 has 14 residues. The CDR3 loop is CASSISREMDTQYF. DNA of the CDR3: TGTGCCAGCAGCATCTCGCGGGAGATGGATACGCAGTATTTT.

The chain links TRBV30 to TRBJ1-4; D possibly corresponds to TRBD1 (5 bases). The CDR3 runs 13 residues. With 4 bases removed from V and 3 bases from J, the gap between germline ends came to 9 bases. Germline V lookup: CDR1 GTSNPN, CDR2 SVGIG (reference sequence). The CDR3 here is CAWTRVPNEKLFF. CDR3 nucleotide sequence: TGTGCCTGGACCAGGGTGCCTAATGAAAAACTGTTTTTT. Looking up the rest from reference TRBV30 and TRBJ1-4 gives the full variable domain: SQTIHQWPATLVQPVGSPLSLECTVEGTSNPNLYWYRQAAGRGLQLLFYSVGIGQISSEVPQNLSASRPQDRQFILSSKKLLLSDSGFYLCAWTRVPNEKLFFGSGTQLSVL.

The gene calls are TRBV19 and TRBJ2-2; a weak D match, TRBD2 (6 bases). Germline V gene lookup returns CDR1 LNHDA and CDR2 SQIVND (reference sequence). V lost 4 bases to trimming and J lost 7 bases, with 10 bases between them. This CDR3 comprises 13 residues. DNA for the CDR3: TGTGCCAGTAGTAAGGACTATTTCGGGGAGCTGTTTTTT. It yields the protein CASSKDYFGELFF. Full variable domain (rest looked up from reference TRBV19 and TRBJ2-2): DGGITQSPKYLFRKEGQNVTLSCEQNLNHDAMYWYRQDPGQGLRLIYYSQIVNDFQKGDIAEGYSVSREKKESFPLTVTSAQKNPTAFYLCASSKDYFGELFFGEGSRLTVL.

The CDR3 spells CASSLPRAGGPYEQYF. The CDR3 region has the DNA TGCGCCAGCAGCTTGCCGCGAGCAGGCGGGCCCTACGAGCAGTACTTC. The gene calls are TRBV5-1 and TRBJ2-7, with D perhaps matching TRBD2 (5 bases). Trimming stripped 1 base from V and 2 bases from J, with 16 bases between. The V gene's germline CDR1 is SGHRS and CDR2 YFSETQ. This CDR3 region has 16 residues.

This chain joins TRBV7-9 and TRBJ2-7; 7 bases line up with TRBD1. The CDR3 contains 15 residues. J gave up 3 bases and V 2 bases, and 7 bases lay outside the gene matches. Germline V gene lookup returns CDR1 SEHNR and CDR2 FQNEAQ (reference sequence). The CDR3 here is CASSLTRNRGYEQYF. The CDR3 nucleotides read TGTGCCAGCAGCTTAACCCGTAACAGGGGCTACGAGCAGTACTTC. Full variable domain (remainder filled in from reference TRBV7-9 and TRBJ2-7): DTGVSQNPRHKITKRGQNVTFRCDPISEHNRLYWYRQTLGQGPEFLTYFQNEAQLEKSRLLSDRFSAERPKGSFSTLEIQRTEQGDSAMYLCASSLTRNRGYEQYFGPGTRLTVT.

The genes are TRBV27 and TRBJ2-3; 7 nucleotides align to TRBD2. Germline lookup yields CDR1 MNHEY and CDR2 SMNVEV (reference sequence). The CDR3 is 15 amino acids. V shed 3 bases, J shed 0 bases, and the junction held 3 bases outside the gene matches. The CDR3 DNA sequence: TGTGCCAGCAGTTTTGGAGCGGGGAGCACAGATACGCAGTATTTT. This translates into CASSFGAGSTDTQYF.

The chain links TRBV28 to TRBJ2-1; 13 bases are a match to TRBD2. The CDR3 spans 15 residues. Looked up from germline, CDR1 is MDHEN and CDR2 is SYDVKM. With V trimmed by 5 bases and J by 10 bases, 8 bases remained unmatched. The CDR3 region is CASSPGTSGKQEQFF. DNA of the CDR3: TGTGCCAGCAGTCCCGGGACTAGCGGGAAACAAGAGCAGTTCTTC.

This clone has more than one count but fewer than ten. The chain carries TRBV7-9 and TRBJ1-5, with D uncertain. This CDR3 is 11 amino acids long. The V and J ends lost 8 bases and 4 bases respectively, with 6 bases between them. Germline V lookup: CDR1 SEHNR, CDR2 FQNEAQ (reference sequence). CDR3 bases: TGTGCCAGCGGGAGAAATCAGCCCCAGCATTTT. This gives the protein CASGRNQPQHF.

The sample holds a few counts of this clone. This chain joins TRBV28 and TRBJ2-7, with 12 positions matching TRBD2. Per germline, CDR1 MDHEN and CDR2 SYDVKM. There are 15 residues in the CDR3. After removal of 6 bases from V and 1 base from J, the junction contained 4 bases not matched to a gene. CDR3 sequence reads: CASRQTSGRSYEQYF. The CDR3, as DNA: TGTGCCAGCAGACAAACTAGCGGGAGGTCCTACGAGCAGTACTTC.

V and J are TRBV19 and TRBJ1-5, with 7 bases identical to TRBD1. The CDR3 sequence is 14 residues long. Germline CDR1 and CDR2: LNHDA and SQIVND (reference sequence). V trimming: 4 bases; J trimming: 5 bases; junction bases outside the gene matches: 5. Here the CDR3 reads CASSNGQVYQPQHF. For the CDR3, the DNA is TGTGCCAGTAGTAACGGACAGGTCTATCAGCCCCAGCATTTT.

The V gene is TRBV5-5, the J gene TRBJ1-2, with TRBD1 matching 7 bases. This CDR3 has 15 amino acids. Germline CDR1 and CDR2: SGHKS and YYEKEE (reference sequence). Trimming at V came to 2 bases and at J to 4 bases, leaving 8 bases not matched to a gene. The chain's CDR3 is CASSFLPGTVYGYTF. CDR3 DNA: TGTGCCAGCAGCTTCTTACCCGGGACAGTCTATGGCTACACCTTC.